Listed below are T cell receptor beta chains from one sample, sequenced in a study of shared clonotypes between healthy human individuals. The data were produced by immunoSEQ multiplex PCR, yet TCRdb's version contains in-frame clones alone and is incomplete. The table includes around 2.3 million clones, around 95% detected once. Sequencing input: naive CD4+ T cells sorted from blood. The receptors were gathered from a young man in good health. CDR3s include the opening cysteine and the closing phenylalanine or tryptophan. D genes are given only for firm matches. Not every row has a clone size; where given, it reads once, few, many or a size class.

clone_size j_call v_call d_call cdr3_nt cdr3_aa
NA TRBJ1-5 TRBV6-1 TRBD1 TGTGCCAGCAGTGCCACAGGGGAGAGTCAGCCCCAGCATTTT CASSATGESQPQHF
NA TRBJ1-3 TRBV6-1 NA TGTGCCAGCAGCCCTCAGGGACTAGTTGGAAACACCATATATTTT CASSPQGLVGNTIYF
once TRBJ1-3 TRBV6-6 TRBD1 TGTGCCAGCAGTTTAACAGGGGGCAGAAACACCATATATTTT CASSLTGGRNTIYF
NA TRBJ2-5 TRBV7-6 NA TGTGCCTCCCAGGGGGAGGGCCGATATGAGACCCAGTACTTC CASQGEGRYETQYF
NA TRBJ1-5 TRBV27 TRBD1 TGTGCCAGCAGTCTTACAGGGGATCAGCCCCAGCATTTT CASSLTGDQPQHF
NA TRBJ1-2 TRBV10-2 NA TGCGCTCCTACCAAGGGGGGTCGGCCCTTC CAPTKGGRPF
few TRBJ2-7 TRBV2 NA TGTGCCAGCGCGCGCGACTCCTACGAGCAGTACTTC CASARDSYEQYF
NA TRBJ2-7 TRBV19 TRBD1 TGTGCCAGTAGTATTGGGGGACAGCCCTACGAGCAGTACTTC CASSIGGQPYEQYF
NA TRBJ2-2 TRBV7-6 NA TGTGCCAGCAGCTTAGCCTGGGGGACTACCGGGGAGCTGTTTTTT CASSLAWGTTGELFF
NA TRBJ2-5 TRBV7-7 NA TGTGCTAGCAGCCTAGGTTCCCAAGAGACCCAGTACTTC CASSLGSQETQYF
NA TRBJ2-2 TRBV11-3 NA TGTGCCAGCAGCCCATACACCGGGGAGCTGTTTTTT CASSPYTGELFF
NA TRBJ2-1 TRBV10-3 TRBD2 TGTGCCATCAGTGAGTCAACCGATGCTAGCGGGAGTAAGTTCTTC CAISESTDASGSKFF
few TRBJ1-5 TRBV25-1 TRBD1 TGTGCCAGCAGGGAGACAGGGTGGAATCAGCCCCAGCATTTT CASRETGWNQPQHF
once TRBJ2-7 TRBV11-2 TRBD2 TGTGCCAGCAGCATACTAGCGGGAGGGCTGGGCGAGCAGTACTTC CASSILAGGLGEQYF
NA TRBJ1-1 TRBV29-1 TRBD1 TGCAGCGTTGAACTACAGGGGGTGAACACTGAAGCTTTCTTT CSVELQGVNTEAFF
NA TRBJ2-7 TRBV6-5 NA TGTGCCAGCAGTCGGTCGGAGTACTTGGAGCAGTACTTC CASSRSEYLEQYF
NA TRBJ1-1 TRBV2 NA TGTGCCAGCAGTGCGGGACGGACTGAAGCTTTCTTT CASSAGRTEAFF
NA TRBJ1-2 TRBV28 TRBD1 TGTGCCAGCACCATTGGAGGGCAGGGGGTTAACTATGGCTACACCTTC CASTIGGQGVNYGYTF
NA TRBJ2-7 TRBV11-2 TRBD2 TGTGCCAGCAGCTTCGCCGTACTAGCGGGAGATACCTACGAGCAGTACTTC CASSFAVLAGDTYEQYF
NA TRBJ2-1 TRBV30 NA TGTGCCTGGAGGTTCCCCCGGGGACCCCCACTTTACAATGAGCAGTTCTTC CAWRFPRGPPLYNEQFF
NA TRBJ2-3 TRBV4-1 TRBD1 TGCGCCAGCAGCCAACCGGACAGGGTTAGTACAGATACGCAGTATTTT CASSQPDRVSTDTQYF
NA TRBJ1-2 TRBV5-1 NA TGCGCCAGCAGCTTATCTGCCGGGGAAGATGGCTACACCTTC CASSLSAGEDGYTF
NA TRBJ2-2 TRBV5-5 NA TGTGCCAGCAGCTTCGACCGTCCGAACACCGGGGAGCTGTTTTTT CASSFDRPNTGELFF
NA TRBJ2-5 TRBV7-2 TRBD2 TGTGCCAGCAGCCGGGGTAGCGGGAAAGAGACCCAGTACTTC CASSRGSGKETQYF
once TRBJ1-5 TRBV27 NA TGTGCCAGCAGTTTGCCGGACTCGCTGCTAGTATCCAAACTCAATCAGCCCCAGCATTTT CASSLPDSLLVSKLNQPQHF
few TRBJ2-7 TRBV5-1 NA TGCGCCAGCAGGGACCAGTACGAGCAGTACTTC CASRDQYEQYF
NA TRBJ1-5 TRBV5-1 NA TGCGCCAGCAGCTTGGAGGATGGTCAGCCCCAGCATTTT CASSLEDGQPQHF
NA TRBJ2-3 TRBV2 NA TGTGCCAGCAGTGATACAGGTTCCTTTGCTACAGATACGCAGTATTTT CASSDTGSFATDTQYF
NA TRBJ2-3 TRBV30 NA TGTGCCTGGAGTTCGGGTCCGAGCACAGATACGCAGTATTTT CAWSSGPSTDTQYF
NA TRBJ1-2 TRBV6-5 NA TGTGCCAGCAGCCAACGGAGGCAGGGAAGTGGCTACACCTTC CASSQRRQGSGYTF
NA TRBJ2-1 TRBV11-2 TRBD2 TGTGCCAGCAGCCCTGGAAGCGGGAGGCGCTCCTACAATGAGCAGTTCTTC CASSPGSGRRSYNEQFF
NA TRBJ2-7 TRBV6-5 TRBD2 TGTGCCAGCAGTTACTCCGGGGGACTAGCGACCGAGCAGTACTTC CASSYSGGLATEQYF
NA TRBJ2-1 TRBV30 NA TGTGCCTGGAGCGAAAGGGATGAGCAGTTCTTC CAWSERDEQFF
NA TRBJ1-4 TRBV5-1 NA TGCGCCAGCAGCGAGGACAGATTTAGCGAAAAACTGTTTTTT CASSEDRFSEKLFF
NA TRBJ2-2 TRBV2 NA TGTGCCAGCAGTGGTCTCAGGGATGCTGGGGAGCTGTTTTTT CASSGLRDAGELFF
NA TRBJ1-1 TRBV6-5 NA TGTGCCAGCAGGTACAGGGATGGGACTGAAGCTTTCTTT CASRYRDGTEAFF
NA TRBJ2-7 TRBV19 TRBD2 TGTGCCAGTAGTTCCTTAGCGGGAGGGCCCTACGAGCAGTACTTC CASSSLAGGPYEQYF
NA TRBJ2-2 TRBV11-2 NA TGTGCCAGCAGCTCCCTCTCGCGCTCATCCACCGGGGAGCTGTTTTTT CASSSLSRSSTGELFF
NA TRBJ1-1 TRBV5-1 NA TGCGCCAGCACAGAACGGGGTTCCATGAACACTGAAGCTTTCTTT CASTERGSMNTEAFF
NA TRBJ2-7 TRBV5-1 NA TGCGCCAGCAGCCCCGGGGCGTGGGGGGGCCACGAGCAGTACTTC CASSPGAWGGHEQYF
NA TRBJ1-2 TRBV2 NA TGTGCCAGCAGGGCACAGGGTGTGGAGGGCTACACCTTC CASRAQGVEGYTF
NA TRBJ2-2 TRBV5-1 NA TGCGCGGGGAGCCGGGACGGGAACACCGGGGAGCTGTTTTTT CAGSRDGNTGELFF
NA TRBJ2-7 TRBV5-4 TRBD1 TGTGCCAACAGCCTACTAGGACAGGGGGTTAGGGAGCAGTACTTC CANSLLGQGVREQYF
NA TRBJ1-4 TRBV6-1 NA TGTGCCAGCAGTGAACCGGGACCTGGACATGAAAAACTGTTTTTT CASSEPGPGHEKLFF
NA TRBJ2-1 TRBV7-6 TRBD2 TGTGCCAGCAGCCACGCCCGATGGCGGGAGCCCTACAATGAGCAGTTCTTC CASSHARWREPYNEQFF
NA TRBJ1-2 TRBV7-9 NA TGTGCCAGCAGCTTAGTGGACTATGGCTACACCTTC CASSLVDYGYTF